These 5 T cell receptor beta chains share one sample of origin, sequenced in a study of blood T cell repertoires in COVID-19. The assay was immunoSEQ multiplex PCR, and TCRdb's table has in-frame clones only and misses some. Of a few hundred thousand clones listed, over 75% were seen once; the top ten hold 6% to 9%. Specimen: peripheral blood. Receptors originate from a human donor in a cohort sampled during active COVID-19.

The rearrangement uses TRBV7-2 and TRBJ2-2; 7 bases fit TRBD1. The trim removed 5 bases at V and 2 bases at J, leaving 8 bases unmatched. This CDR3 is built from 16 residues. CDR1 is SGHTA, CDR2 FQGNSA, per germline. The CDR3 DNA follows: TGTGCCAGCAGCACCTGGACAGGATTAAACACCGGGGAGCTGTTTTTT. Translated, it gives CASSTWTGLNTGELFF.

The CDR3 reads CASSFDLHRADTQYF. The CDR3 coding sequence is TGTGCCAGCAGTTTCGACCTCCACAGGGCAGATACGCAGTATTTT. The chain employs TRBV27 and TRBJ2-3; D perhaps matches TRBD1 (6 bases). In germline, CDR1 is MNHEY, CDR2 SMNVEV (reference sequence). V dropped 3 bases and J dropped 4 bases, with 14 bases sitting between them. The CDR3 runs to 15 residues.

The chain has TRBV5-1 and TRBJ2-1, with D possibly being TRBD2 (6 bases). Per germline, CDR1 SGHRS and CDR2 YFSETQ. The CDR3 loop spans 15 amino acids. Trimming removed 4 bases from V and 3 bases from J, with 14 bases in between. CDR3 in DNA: TGCGCCAGCAGCCGAACTAGCTTAAACTACAATGAGCAGTTCTTC. Protein sequence: CASSRTSLNYNEQFF.

This clone was detected once. J is TRBJ2-7 and V is TRBV5-4, with TRBD1 identical over 8 bases. The V and J ends lost 3 bases and 5 bases, in that order; junction bases with no gene match: 4. The V gene's germline CDR1 is SGHNT and CDR2 YYREEE (reference sequence). The CDR3 consists of 13 residues. CDR3 in DNA: TGTGCCAGCAGCTCGACAGGGGACGACGAGCAGTACTTC. Translation: CASSSTGDDEQYF.

This rearrangement joins TRBV30 to TRBJ2-1; D is ambiguous. Trimming shortened V by 4 bases and J by 0 bases, and 7 bases separated the two germline ends. Per the germline V gene, CDR1 is GTSNPN and CDR2 is SVGIG (reference sequence). There are 13 residues in the CDR3. This chain's CDR3 is CAWNFISYNEQFF. The CDR3 nucleotides read TGTGCCTGGAATTTTATCTCCTACAATGAGCAGTTCTTC.